One sample yielded the 31 T cell receptor beta chains listed below, sequenced in a study of T cells in Graves' hyperthyroidism and ophthalmopathy. TCR beta CDR3 sequences were amplified from RNA transcripts. Initially, a first-round RT-PCR of the TCR CDR3 employed the HTBI primer set. TCRdb processed the multiplex PCR reads anew with MiXCR; each CDR3 protein has one entry. This sample yields about 340,000 distinct CDR3 sequences, of which around 23% are seen a single time; less than 65% belongs to the top ten. The source material was blood. These receptors originate from a woman between 50 and 59 years old with Graves' hyperthyroidism.

This clonotype was found many times. The V gene is TRBV5-1, the J gene TRBJ2-3, with TRBD1 as a possible D gene (6 bases). V gave up 6 bases and J gave up 2 bases, with 16 bases separating them. Looked up from germline, CDR1 is SGHRS and CDR2 is YFSETQ. CDR3 length: 15 residues. The DNA of the CDR3 is TGCGCCAGCACTCATTCAGGGGCTAACACAGATACGCAGTATTTT. It codes for CASTHSGANTDTQYF.

The chain uses TRBV4-1 and TRBJ2-7, with D tentatively TRBD2 (6 bases). This CDR3 has 18 residues. V gave up 0 bases and J gave up 0 bases, with 18 bases separating them. Per the germline V gene, CDR1 is MGHRA and CDR2 is YSYEKL. CDR3 loop: CASSQEVGYGGSSYEQYF. CDR3 nucleotides: TGCGCCAGCAGCCAAGAGGTGGGGTATGGGGGGAGCTCCTACGAGCAGTACTTC.

This clonotype was counted ten times or more. This chain joins TRBV19 and TRBJ2-1; D is perhaps TRBD2 (6 bases). V gave up 6 bases and J gave up 8 bases, with 20 bases separating them. Germline values: CDR1 LNHDA, CDR2 SQIVND (reference sequence). The CDR3 totals 15 residues. The CDR3: CASSLVGRLGYEQFF. In DNA form, the CDR3 reads TGTGCCAGTAGCCTGGTGGGGAGGCTAGGATATGAGCAGTTCTTC.

This clonotype has at least ten counts. The chain employs TRBV5-4 and TRBJ2-1, with 7 bases that match TRBD2. The CDR3 sequence is 15 residues long. CDR1 and CDR2 (germline): SGHNT, YYREEE (reference sequence). The junction had 11 bases not matched to a gene; V was cut back by 2 bases and J by 9 bases. The CDR3 nucleotides read TGTGCCAGCAGCTTCGCGGGACTACCCGGGGGTGAGCAGTTCTTC. Amino acid sequence: CASSFAGLPGGEQFF.

Worth noting for this clonotype: With a much larger clone just one base away, this may be a read error. The chain has TRBV28 and TRBJ2-5, with D perhaps matching TRBD2 (6 bases). Germline values: CDR1 MDHEN, CDR2 SYDVKM. The CDR3 is 15 residues long. CDR3 DNA: TGTGCCAGCAGAATAGCAGGGATAGCGGAAGAGACCCGGTACTTC. Its translation is CASRIAGIAEETRYF.

This clonotype was detected only a few times. This chain's CDR3 is CASSRGGSGADTQYF. Here the CDR3 DNA reads TGTGCCAGCAGCCGGGGGGGGTCAGGGGCAGATACGCAGTATTTT. J is TRBJ2-3 and V is TRBV7-3; 8 bases align to TRBD2. V was pared by 5 bases and J by 4 bases, with 8 bases of the junction left unmatched. The length of the CDR3 is 15 residues. Germline V gives CDR1 SGHTA, CDR2 FQGTGA.

This clonotype was detected ten times or more. The V call is TRBV7-9, the J call TRBJ2-7; D is perhaps TRBD1 or TRBD2 (5 bases each). V lost 1 base, J lost 3 bases, and 13 bases lay in between. Germline CDR1 and CDR2: SEHNR and FQNEAQ (reference sequence). The CDR3 covers 15 residues. The CDR3, as DNA: TGTGCCAGCAGCTTAGGGGGGTCCAGGGACTACGAGCAGTACTTC. Residues: CASSLGGSRDYEQYF.

This clonotype has at least ten counts. The chain uses TRBV20-1 and TRBJ2-3; 9 nucleotides match TRBD2. Germline V CDR1 and CDR2: DFQATT, SNEGSKA (reference sequence). CDR3 length: 13 amino acids. V shed 3 bases, J shed 6 bases, and the junction held 4 bases outside the gene matches. CDR3 in DNA: TGCAGTGCTAGGCGGGGGGGCCGTGATACGCAGTATTTT. This codes for CSARRGGRDTQYF.

This clonotype has a single count. A much larger clone lies one base from this, so it may be a read error. V usage is TRBV7-3 and J usage is TRBJ2-7; TRBD1 agrees at 7 bases. V gave up 4 bases and J gave up 7 bases; unmatched junction bases: 4. Germline V gene sequence: CDR1 SGHTA, CDR2 FQGTGA. The length of the CDR3 is 12 residues. The CDR3 bases are TGTGCCAGCAGCTCCCGGGACAGTGAGCAGTACTTC. It translates to CASSSRDSEQYF.

This clonotype was detected ten times or more. This rearrangement joins TRBV7-9 to TRBJ2-2, with 9 bases lining up with TRBD1. This CDR3 comprises 15 residues. Germline V CDR1 and CDR2: SEHNR, FQNEAQ (reference sequence). J lost 5 bases, V lost 5 bases, and 6 bases had no gene match. In nucleotides, the CDR3 is TGTGCCAGCAGCCAACAGGGGGCTCCGACCGGGGAGCTGTTTTTT. It encodes CASSQQGAPTGELFF.

This clonotype was picked up many times. The J gene is TRBJ2-1, the V gene TRBV27, with D possibly being TRBD2 (6 bases). The CDR3 has 18 residues. V dropped 0 bases and J dropped 7 bases, with 22 bases sitting between them. Germline CDR1 and CDR2: MNHEY and SMNVEV (reference sequence). CDR3 coding DNA: TGTGCCAGCAGTTTATCGATGGTTGACGGGACTCCAAAGAATGAGCAGTTCTTC. Translation: CASSLSMVDGTPKNEQFF.

This clonotype was seen at least ten times. V and J are TRBV11-3 and TRBJ2-7; D might be TRBD1 (6 bases). This CDR3 has 14 residues. Germline V lookup: CDR1 SGHNT, CDR2 YENEEA. The V gene lost 2 bases and the J gene lost 3 bases, with 11 bases spanning the gap. The CDR3 is CASSLRNRDYEQYF. The CDR3 nucleotides are TGTGCCAGCAGCTTAAGAAACAGGGACTACGAGCAGTACTTC.

The chain recombines TRBV6-1 with TRBJ1-5; unclear D gene. Germline V gene data show CDR1 as MNHNS and CDR2 as SASEGT. The CDR3 covers 13 residues. V lost 3 bases and J lost 6, with 9 bases in between. Here the CDR3 DNA reads TGTGCCAGCAGTGATCGACTAGGTCAGCCCCAGCATTTT. Protein sequence: CASSDRLGQPQHF.

The chain uses TRBV19 and TRBJ2-3, with 7 bases lining up with TRBD1. The CDR3 contains 16 residues. Per the germline V gene, CDR1 is LNHDA and CDR2 is SQIVND (reference sequence). Unmatched junction bases numbered 11, after V lost 7 bases and J lost 1 base. CDR3 loop: CASTSGKGARTDTQYF. CDR3 nucleotide sequence: TGTGCCAGTACCTCCGGGAAGGGGGCGCGCACAGATACGCAGTATTTT.

This chain connects TRBV2 to TRBJ1-1; unclear D gene. Germline lookup yields CDR1 SNHLY and CDR2 FYNNEI. The CDR3 loop spans 13 amino acids. Trimming shortened V by 8 bases and J by 1 base, and 11 bases separated the two germline ends. Written as DNA, the CDR3 is TGTGCCAGCGGTGGGGAAGGGAACACTGAAGCTTTCTTT. Translation: CASGGEGNTEAFF.

The gene calls are TRBV6-5 and TRBJ1-1; a possible D gene is TRBD1 (6 bases). This CDR3 region has 14 residues. The germline gives CDR1 MNHEY, CDR2 SVGAGI. Trimming removed 5 bases from V and 2 bases from J, with 12 bases in between. DNA for the CDR3: TGTGCCAGCAGTCACCGACAGGCCAACACTGAAGCTTTCTTT. Translated, it gives CASSHRQANTEAFF.

This clonotype was seen at least ten times. The chain uses TRBV12-3 or TRBV12-4 and TRBJ1-3; no reliable D call. This CDR3 is built from 15 residues. Deletions cut 3 bases from V and 3 bases from J, with 12 bases between. The CDR3 nucleotides read TGTGCCAGCAGTTTCAGTGGGTCTTTTGGAAACACCATATATTTT. This encodes CASSFSGSFGNTIYF.

This clonotype was counted ten times or more. The V gene is TRBV5-1, the J gene TRBJ2-7; weak D call: TRBD1 (6 bases). The V end was cut by 2 bases, the J end by 4 bases, with 7 bases between. This CDR3 has 12 residues. From germline, CDR1 is SGHRS and CDR2 YFSETQ. CDR3 sequence (DNA): TGCGCCAGCAGCTTAGGACAGTACGAGCAGTACTTC. As protein: CASSLGQYEQYF.

This clonotype has only one observation. The rearrangement joins TRBV10-3 to TRBJ2-1, with TRBD2 matching over 7 bases. The end of the DNA aligns better with TRBJ2-7, so the J call may be wrong. The germline V gene encodes CDR1 ENHRY and CDR2 SYGVKD. The CDR3 contains 18 residues. CDR3 nucleotides: TGTGCCATCAGGCGGGCGCCCCGACTAGCTTCCCCTACCCATGAGCAGTACTTC. Residues: CAIRRAPRLASPTHEQYF.

This clonotype was seen repeatedly, ten times or more. This chain links TRBV7-9 with TRBJ1-2, with 9 bases identical to TRBD1. The CDR3 has 14 amino acids. Germline loops: CDR1 SEHNR, CDR2 FQNEAQ (reference sequence). V trimming: 1 base; J trimming: 8 bases; junction bases outside the gene matches: 5. Here the CDR3 reads CASSLGTGALGYTF. The CDR3 DNA reads TGTGCCAGCAGCTTAGGGACAGGGGCGCTCGGCTACACCTTC.

This clonotype was counted at least ten times. V gene TRBV12-3 or TRBV12-4 combines with J gene TRBJ1-4; D gene ambiguous. CDR3 size: 11 residues. Between the trimmed V and J ends, which lost 3 bases and 7 bases, there was a span of 3 bases. The CDR3 sequence: CASSFREKLFF. The CDR3 nucleotides are TGTGCCAGCAGTTTCCGTGAAAAACTGTTTTTT.

The rearrangement joins TRBV12-3 or TRBV12-4 to TRBJ1-4; TRBD1 might be the D (6 bases). The CDR3 runs to 14 residues. The V and J ends lost 6 bases and 6 bases respectively, with 14 bases between them. CDR3: CASSRTVGDEKLFF. Written as DNA, the CDR3 is TGTGCCAGCAGCCGGACAGTGGGAGATGAAAAACTGTTTTTT.

This clonotype was recorded many times. This chain connects TRBV12-3 or TRBV12-4 to TRBJ1-1, with 8 bases lining up with TRBD1. The CDR3 totals 17 residues. J lost 6 bases, V lost 3 bases, and 15 bases had no gene match. The CDR3 region has the DNA TGTGCCAGCAGTTTGGGGACAGGTGTCAATAGGGGGGCTGAAGCTTTCTTT. This sequence encodes CASSLGTGVNRGAEAFF.

This chain joins TRBV10-2 and TRBJ1-1; D not resolved. V was pared by 4 bases and J by 3 bases, with 9 bases between. The CDR3 is made up of 13 amino acids. Germline loops: CDR1 WSHSY, CDR2 SAAADI. CDR3 in DNA: TGCGCCAGCAGTGTCTTTGGATACACTGAAGCTTTCTTT. It translates to CASSVFGYTEAFF.

This clonotype has just a few counts. The rearrangement joins TRBV3-1 to TRBJ2-7, with 9 bases identical to TRBD1. Trimming removed 4 bases from V and 5 bases from J; junction bases left unmatched: 3. Germline CDR1 reads LGHDT; CDR2 reads YNNKEL (reference sequence). This CDR3 has 13 residues. This chain's CDR3 is CASSRTGADEQYF. DNA of the CDR3: TGTGCCAGCAGCCGGACAGGGGCGGACGAGCAGTACTTC.

This clonotype was detected ten times or more. This sequence joins TRBV7-3 and TRBJ2-7, with TRBD1 identical over 7 bases. The V segment lost 5 bases and the J segment 5 bases; nucleotides outside the gene matches: 3. CDR3 length: 12 amino acids. Germline V CDR1 and CDR2: SGHTA, FQGTGA. CDR3 DNA: TGTGCCAGCAGCGATACAGGGGACGAGCAGTACTTC. Translation gives CASSDTGDEQYF.

This clonotype was seen only a few times. V gene TRBV9 combines with J gene TRBJ2-1; 8 nucleotides line up with TRBD1. The ends lost 3 bases at V and 3 bases at J; junction bases unmatched: 8. CDR1 is SGDLS and CDR2 is YYNGEE in the germline V gene. The CDR3 is made up of 16 amino acids. CDR3 protein: CASSATGQVLYNEQFF. Here the CDR3 DNA reads TGTGCCAGCAGCGCCACGGGACAGGTACTCTACAATGAGCAGTTCTTC.

The rearrangement joins TRBV6-1 to TRBJ1-4; D is unresolved. The germline V gene encodes CDR1 MNHNS and CDR2 SASEGT. Trimming took 5 bases from V and 8 from J, leaving 12 bases between them. This CDR3 comprises 13 residues. CDR3 sequence: CASSYSVWEKLFF. The CDR3 DNA reads TGTGCCAGCAGTTATTCCGTTTGGGAAAAACTGTTTTTT.

This clonotype has ten or more counts. This sequence joins TRBV11-1 and TRBJ2-7; 9 nucleotides agree with TRBD1. V trimming: 6 bases; J trimming: 2 bases; junction bases outside the gene matches: 11. The CDR3 is 16 amino acids. Germline CDR1 SGHAT, CDR2 FQDESV (reference sequence). For the CDR3, the DNA is TGTGCCAGCAGGAAGACAGGGGGTTCATCGGCCTACGAGCAGTACTTC. This translates into CASRKTGGSSAYEQYF.

This clonotype was picked up many times. Here the CDR3 DNA reads TGTGCCAGCAGTGAATCACAGACTAGCGGTAATACGCAGTATTTT. This encodes CASSESQTSGNTQYF. The V call is TRBV6-1, the J call TRBJ2-3; 9 bases agree with TRBD2. This CDR3 comprises 15 residues. Unmatched junction bases numbered 7, after V lost 2 bases and J lost 7 bases. The germline CDR1 and CDR2 sequences are MNHNS and SASEGT.

This clonotype has just a few counts. The chain joins TRBV30 to TRBJ2-6; D may be TRBD1 or TRBD2 (6 bases each). The CDR3 is 14 amino acids. V lost 2 bases to trimming and J lost 4 bases, with 9 bases between them. Germline CDR1 reads GTSNPN; CDR2 reads SVGIG (reference sequence). CDR3 in DNA: TGTGCCTGGAGTAGGGGGGCCGGGGCCAACGTCCTGACTTTC. It translates to CAWSRGAGANVLTF.